The 7 T cell receptor beta chains presented below share a single source sample, sequenced in a study of Tregs in tolerant kidney transplant recipients. The protocol was immunoSEQ multiplex PCR, while the TCRdb copy is restricted to in-frame clones and leaves out a portion. This sample yields about 240,000 clones, of which roughly 80% are seen a single time; approximately 0.69% belongs to the top ten. Source material: CD4+ T cells from blood. The receptors were sampled from a human donor in good health.

In this sample, this clone turned up a few times. The chain links TRBV18 to TRBJ2-3; D perhaps matches TRBD2 (5 bases). The CDR3 is 16 amino acids. Germline CDR1 is KGHSH and CDR2 is LQKENI. The V end lost 5 bases, the J end lost 6 bases, and 21 bases lay between the germline ends. The CDR3 DNA follows: TGTGCCAGCTCATCCGTCATTCCGCGCGGGCGGGATACGCAGTATTTT. Encoded protein: CASSSVIPRGRDTQYF.

This rearrangement joins TRBV6-4 to TRBJ1-2; D is ambiguous. V was shortened by 0 bases and J by 14 bases, with 10 bases between the two germline ends. The CDR3 contains 11 residues. Germline assignment: CDR1 MRHNA and CDR2 SNTAGT. The CDR3 DNA sequence: TGTGCCAGCAGTGACTCGCTTCGTCGGACCTTC. It encodes CASSDSLRRTF.

This chain links TRBV5-1 with TRBJ2-7; 7 nucleotides line up with TRBD2. There are 14 residues in the CDR3. Trimming took 1 base from V and 2 from J; bases not matched to a gene: 3. Germline V gene sequence: CDR1 SGHRS, CDR2 YFSETQ. CDR3 bases: TGCGCCAGCAGCTTGCAGCGGGAACCCTACGAGCAGTACTTC. Translated, it gives CASSLQREPYEQYF.

This clone was seen just once. The chain joins TRBV7-3 to TRBJ1-2; 7 bases map to TRBD1. With 3 bases clipped from V and 6 bases from J, the junction kept 10 bases outside the gene matches. CDR1 is SGHTA and CDR2 is FQGTGA in the germline V gene. This CDR3 region has 15 residues. The CDR3: CASSFSTGRFDGYTF. DNA for the CDR3: TGTGCCAGCAGCTTTTCGACAGGGAGGTTTGATGGCTACACCTTC.

The chain couples TRBV30 to TRBJ1-1; D is uncertain. The CDR3 sequence is 14 residues long. Germline assignment: CDR1 GTSNPN and CDR2 SVGIG (reference sequence). The V and J ends lost 4 bases and 7 bases respectively, with 19 bases between them. CDR3 sequence reads: CAWMGRPGWGEAFF. CDR3 DNA: TGTGCCTGGATGGGCCGCCCGGGGTGGGGTGAAGCTTTCTTT.

The chain links TRBV6-5 to TRBJ1-1; TRBD1 might be the D (5 bases). V was trimmed by 6 bases and J by 10 bases, leaving 12 bases between them. Germline V gives CDR1 MNHEY, CDR2 SVGAGI. CDR3 length: 11 residues. The CDR3 spells CASRSRGGAFF. The CDR3 coding sequence is TGTGCCAGCAGATCCCGGGGGGGAGCTTTCTTT.

V usage is TRBV2 and J usage is TRBJ2-7; D is unclear. The CDR3 sequence is 12 residues long. The V end was cut by 6 bases, the J end by 7 bases, with 13 bases between. CDR1 and CDR2 from the germline V gene are SNHLY and FYNNEI. The CDR3, as DNA: TGTGCCAGCAGCCTCTCTATCCGGGAGCAGTACTTC. It yields the protein CASSLSIREQYF.